Here is one TCR beta chain with its context. A second PCR of about 6 to 12 cycles used a sample-barcoded 5' primer and a J-beta primer mix. One entry per CDR3 protein results from TCRdb running MiXCR on the 5' RACE reads. The sample contains about 800,000 distinct CDR3 sequences, more than 20% of which appear only once. The data derive from a study of blood T cells in healthy people across ages. Per the germline V gene, CDR1 is SGHRS and CDR2 is YFSETQ. This CDR3 is 13 amino acids long. V was trimmed by 1 base and J by 7 bases, leaving 12 bases between them. Separately, the same data were catalogued under a study of T cells of mothers and their children.

Source material: blood. J is TRBJ2-7 and V is TRBV5-1, with a tentative D call TRBD1 (6 bases). The sequence came from a boy between 10 and 17 years old in good health. CDR3 nucleotide sequence: TGCGCCAGCAGCTTGCTGGGTCAGGGGGAGCAGTACTTC. Translation: CASSLLGQGEQYF.